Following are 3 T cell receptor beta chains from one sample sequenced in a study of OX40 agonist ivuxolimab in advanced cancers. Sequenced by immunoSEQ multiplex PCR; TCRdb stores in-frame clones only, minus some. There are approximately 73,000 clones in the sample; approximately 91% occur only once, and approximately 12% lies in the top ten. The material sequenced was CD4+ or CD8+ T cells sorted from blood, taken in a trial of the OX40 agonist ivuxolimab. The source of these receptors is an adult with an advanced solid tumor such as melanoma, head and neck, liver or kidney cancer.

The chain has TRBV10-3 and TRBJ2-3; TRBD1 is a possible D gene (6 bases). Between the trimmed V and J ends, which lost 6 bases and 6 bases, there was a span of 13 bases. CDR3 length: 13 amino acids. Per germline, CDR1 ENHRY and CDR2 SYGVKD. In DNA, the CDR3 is TGTGCCATCAGACAGGGAGTAGGGGATACGCAGTATTTT. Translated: CAIRQGVGDTQYF.

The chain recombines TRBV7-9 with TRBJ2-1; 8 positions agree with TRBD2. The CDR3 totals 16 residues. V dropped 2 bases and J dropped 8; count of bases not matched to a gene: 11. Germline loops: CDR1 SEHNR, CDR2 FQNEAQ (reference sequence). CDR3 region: CASSLRSGRTWDEQFF. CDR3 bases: TGTGCCAGCAGCTTACGCAGCGGGAGAACATGGGATGAGCAGTTCTTC.

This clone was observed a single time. This chain's CDR3 is CASRRSAGFQETQYF. CDR3 nucleotide sequence: TGTGCCAGCAGACGGTCCGCGGGGTTCCAAGAGACCCAGTACTTC. This sequence joins TRBV27 and TRBJ2-5, with D maybe TRBD2 (6 bases). CDR1 and CDR2 (germline): MNHEY, SMNVEV (reference sequence). The CDR3 contains 15 residues. V was clipped by 6 bases and J by 1 base, with 15 bases between them.